The 13 T cell receptor beta chains listed next were all sequenced from one sample in a study of graft-versus-host responses after intestinal transplantation. The antigens these receptors bind are not known. The method was immunoSEQ multiplex PCR; TCRdb's version includes in-frame clones alone and lacks a portion of them. Altogether tens of thousands of clones are present, 85% to 95% being singletons, with the ten largest covering 7.6%. The sample here was unstimulated CD8+ T cells sorted from spleen or lymph node cells, taken before transplant. The receptors derive from a human donor who was the organ donor for an intestinal transplant.

The genes are TRBV6-5 and TRBJ2-3, with 13 nucleotides matching TRBD2. Germline CDR1 reads MNHEY; CDR2 reads SVGAGI. V lost 10 bases to trimming and J lost 4 bases; unmatched junction nucleotides: 8. The CDR3 spans 15 residues. The CDR3 sequence: CATRLTSGRADTQYF. CDR3 nucleotide sequence: TGTGCCACCCGCCTAACTAGCGGGAGGGCAGATACGCAGTATTTT.

The chain joins TRBV9 to TRBJ2-1; 11 bases map to TRBD2. The CDR3 runs 16 residues. Germline V lookup: CDR1 SGDLS, CDR2 YYNGEE. V shed 4 bases, J shed 4 bases, and the junction held 7 bases outside the gene matches. The CDR3 nucleotides read TGTGCCAGCAGCCTACTAGCGGGGGAGGGTTACAATGAGCAGTTCTTC. Translating it yields CASSLLAGEGYNEQFF.

The J gene is TRBJ2-3, the V gene TRBV11-2; weak D call: TRBD2 (5 bases). Trimming left V 6 bases short and J 2 bases short, with 15 bases between. There are 15 residues in the CDR3. The germline V gene encodes CDR1 SGHAT and CDR2 FQNNGV. CDR3 bases: TGTGCCAGCAGTTGGGCGGATCGGGACACAGATACGCAGTATTTT. Residues: CASSWADRDTDTQYF.

The chain combines TRBV5-1 with TRBJ1-2, with 10 bases matching TRBD1. Trimming at V came to 1 base and at J to 6 bases, leaving 6 bases not matched to a gene. The CDR3 length is 15 residues. CDR1 and CDR2 (germline): SGHRS, YFSETQ. The CDR3 DNA is TGCGCCAGCAGCTTGTCGGGGACAGGGGCCCATGGCTACACCTTC. It codes for CASSLSGTGAHGYTF. Complete variable domain (other parts from reference TRBV5-1 and TRBJ1-2): KAGVTQTPRYLIKTRGQQVTLSCSPISGHRSVSWYQQTPGQGLQFLFEYFSETQRNKGNFPGRFSGRQFSNSRSEMNVSTLELGDSALYLCASSLSGTGAHGYTFGSGTRLTVV.

J is TRBJ2-7 and V is TRBV27; 10 nucleotides align to TRBD2. CDR3 length equals 15 residues. With 2 bases clipped from V and 4 bases from J, the junction kept 5 bases outside the gene matches. Germline values: CDR1 MNHEY, CDR2 SMNVEV (reference sequence). CDR3 in amino acids: CASSLSGLAVYEQYF. CDR3 DNA: TGTGCCAGCAGTTTAAGTGGACTAGCGGTTTACGAGCAGTACTTC.

The CDR3 coding sequence is TGTGCCAGCAGCCCCGGACAGGGGGACACTGAAGCTTTCTTT. Its translation is CASSPGQGDTEAFF. The chain has TRBV5-4 and TRBJ1-1; TRBD1 agrees at 10 bases. This CDR3 region has 14 residues. Germline CDR1 is SGHNT and CDR2 is YYREEE (reference sequence). V was pared by 4 bases and J by 3 bases, with 3 bases of the junction left unmatched.

V gene TRBV13 combines with J gene TRBJ1-2; no firm D call. V was clipped by 5 bases and J by 1 base, with 14 bases between them. Germline V CDR1 and CDR2: PRHDT, FYEKMQ (reference sequence). The CDR3 is made up of 15 amino acids. The CDR3 loop reads CASSPETKVNYGYTF. CDR3 DNA sequence: TGTGCCAGCAGCCCTGAGACTAAAGTTAACTATGGCTACACCTTC.

This clone was seen once. The rearrangement joins TRBV19 to TRBJ2-2; a weak D match, TRBD2 (5 bases). Germline values: CDR1 LNHDA, CDR2 SQIVND (reference sequence). The V end lost 5 bases, the J end lost 4 bases, and 11 bases lay between the germline ends. The CDR3 has 14 residues. The CDR3 DNA follows: TGTGCCAGTAGTGAGGGCGCGGGCACCGGGGAGCTGTTTTTT. The encoded protein is CASSEGAGTGELFF.

This rearrangement joins TRBV6-5 to TRBJ2-4; D possibly corresponds to TRBD1 (5 bases). Germline V gene data show CDR1 as MNHEY and CDR2 as SVGAGI. V was clipped by 7 bases and J by 8 bases, with 12 bases between them. This CDR3 is 12 amino acids long. The DNA of the CDR3 is TGTGCCAGCAAGCAGGGAAACGACATTCAGTACTTC. Encoded protein: CASKQGNDIQYF.

The chain employs TRBV23-1 and TRBJ1-5; no definite D call. TRBV23-1 is treated as an ORF (open reading frame) with a function not yet certain. With 8 bases removed from V and 7 bases from J, the gap between germline ends came to 18 bases. The CDR3 spans 14 residues. The CDR3 nucleotides read TGCGCCAGCCGAAATCGTGGCGCAATACAGCCCCAGCATTTT. Amino acid sequence: CASRNRGAIQPQHF.

The chain carries TRBV2 and TRBJ2-1; D is ambiguous. Trimming stripped 7 bases from V and 16 bases from J, with 20 bases between. Germline assignment: CDR1 SNHLY and CDR2 FYNNEI. This CDR3 is 12 amino acids long. CDR3 DNA sequence: TGTGCCAGCACCATGTATGTGGCGGAACCCTTCTTC. As protein: CASTMYVAEPFF.

This chain uses TRBV30 with TRBJ1-1, with D unresolved. CDR1 is GTSNPN and CDR2 is SVGIG in the germline V gene (reference sequence). The CDR3 is made up of 13 amino acids. The V gene lost 0 bases and the J gene lost 0 bases, with 5 bases spanning the gap. This CDR3 reads CAWSVALNTEAFF. CDR3 in DNA: TGTGCCTGGAGTGTAGCTTTGAACACTGAAGCTTTCTTT.

CDR3 region: CASSAGVGRAYEQYF. The CDR3 DNA is TGCGCCAGCAGCGCCGGGGTAGGCAGGGCCTACGAGCAGTACTTC. The V call is TRBV4-1, the J call TRBJ2-7, with D possibly called TRBD1 or TRBD2 (5 bases each). Trimming cost V 5 bases and J 2 bases, with 16 bases left between them. CDR3 size: 15 residues. From germline, CDR1 is MGHRA and CDR2 YSYEKL.